This TCR beta chain was retrieved from a study of blood T cell repertoires in COVID-19. Notes on this clone: Different DNA sequences within this sample yield the same CDR3.

Germline V gene data show CDR1 as SGHTA and CDR2 as FQGNSA. The CDR3 spans 14 residues. The ends lost 3 bases at V and 9 bases at J; junction bases unmatched: 7. Sequencing used immunoSEQ multiplex PCR; TCRdb keeps in-frame clones, though not all of them. Among around 71,000 clones listed, roughly 84% were seen once. This chain links TRBV7-2 with TRBJ2-1; 8 nucleotides align to TRBD2. The TCR comes from a man aged 25 to 40 with COVID-19, enrolled during active disease. Sequences were obtained from peripheral blood. CDR3 protein: CASSFAGGGGEQFF. The CDR3 nucleotides are TGTGCCAGCAGCTTTGCGGGGGGCGGGGGTGAGCAGTTCTTC.